The subject of this entry is one T cell receptor beta chain. Its antigen is currently unknown. This entry is derived from a study of identical twins. The CDR3 is 12 amino acids. In germline, CDR1 is SQVTM, CDR2 ANQGSEA. TCRdb passed the 5' RACE reads through MiXCR, listing each CDR3 protein once. The sample holds approximately 600,000 distinct CDR3 sequences, just under 10% seen once. General study findings and limits: Rather than following the same donors, the conclusions depended on cross-sectional statistical analysis. Insertion counts were lower in abundant cord blood beta clonotypes, a trend that memory repertoires did not show. Zero-insertion results could be subject to partial confounding by invariant MAIT and iNKT cells.

These data were also reused for a study on yellow fever vaccine responses in identical twins. That work adds: Each twin's T cell response to the vaccine was reported to look partly convergent and partly personalized.

The sample taken for sequencing was PBMCs. The J gene is TRBJ1-2, the V gene TRBV29-1; 11 nucleotides align to TRBD1. The TCR originated in a woman younger than 30 in good health. The CDR3 region has the DNA TGCACCGCGGACAGGGGGCTACATGGCTACACCTTC. Translation gives CTADRGLHGYTF.